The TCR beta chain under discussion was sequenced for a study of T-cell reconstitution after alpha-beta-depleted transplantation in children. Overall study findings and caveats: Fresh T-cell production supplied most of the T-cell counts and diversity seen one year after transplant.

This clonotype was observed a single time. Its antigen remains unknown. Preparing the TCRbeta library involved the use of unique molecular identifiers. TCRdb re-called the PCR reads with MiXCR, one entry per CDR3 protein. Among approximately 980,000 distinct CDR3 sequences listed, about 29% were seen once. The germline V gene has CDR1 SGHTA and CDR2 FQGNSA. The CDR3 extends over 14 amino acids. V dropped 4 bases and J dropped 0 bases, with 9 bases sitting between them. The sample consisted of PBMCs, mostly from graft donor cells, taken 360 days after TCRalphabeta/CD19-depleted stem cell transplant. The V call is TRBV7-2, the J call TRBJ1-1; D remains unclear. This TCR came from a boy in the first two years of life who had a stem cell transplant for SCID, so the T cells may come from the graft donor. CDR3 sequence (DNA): TGTGCCAGCAGCTCGGGCTCCCTGAACACTGAAGCTTTCTTT. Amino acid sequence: CASSSGSLNTEAFF.